The clone carrying this T cell receptor (beta chain) has just a few counts. The data are from a study of shared clonotypes between healthy human individuals. Naive-designated CD8 cells lacked CD45RO, were positively enriched for CCR7, and omitted terminally differentiated effector memory CD45RA+ cells. The assay used deep level. Measured with immunoSEQ multiplex PCR; TCRdb has only the in-frame clones, and not every one. The table records about 1,800,000 clones, roughly 94% of them present only once. CDR3 size: 12 residues. V was shortened by 3 bases and J by 6 bases, with 10 bases between the two germline ends. Germline V gene lookup returns CDR1 SGHDT and CDR2 YYEEEE.

The genes are TRBV5-6 and TRBJ2-7; TRBD2 might be the D (6 bases). This TCR came from a man between 18 and 35 years old in good health. Sequencing was done on a sample of naive CD8+ T cells sorted from blood. CDR3 sequence reads: CASSWGSGEQYF. The CDR3 DNA sequence: TGTGCCAGCAGCTGGGGTAGCGGCGAGCAGTACTTC.